The rows below give T cell receptor beta chains drawn from one sample of a study of shared clonotypes between healthy human individuals. The assay was immunoSEQ multiplex PCR, and TCRdb's table has in-frame clones only and misses some. The data show some 1,100,000 clones, with 70% to 80% seen just once and approximately 0.56% held by the top ten. Sequencing used memory CD4+ T cells from PBMCs. These receptors were obtained from a man in his late teens or twenties in good health. Some clones in this sample may be carry-over from other donors' samples. Both conserved end residues are part of each CDR3. A D gene is named only where the DNA matches it firmly. For some rows the clone size is stated as once, few or many, or as a class when expanded; others skip it.

J gene | V gene | D gene | clone size | CDR3 protein | CDR3 DNA
TRBJ2-7 | TRBV11-2 | - | - | CASSLAWQDTYEQYF | TGTGCCAGCAGCTTAGCCTGGCAGGATACCTACGAGCAGTACTTC
TRBJ2-5 | TRBV7-9 | - | - | CASSLGAGRVETQYF | TGTGCCAGCAGCTTAGGGGCTGGCAGGGTAGAGACCCAGTACTTC
TRBJ1-1 | TRBV18 | - | - | CASSHQVNTEAFF | TGTGCCAGCTCACATCAGGTGAACACTGAAGCTTTCTTT
TRBJ2-6 | TRBV15 | - | - | CATSRGGTVSGANVLTF | TGTGCCACCAGCAGAGGCGGGACGGTTTCTGGGGCCAACGTCCTGACTTTC
TRBJ2-2 | TRBV9 | - | - | CASSVGSPGTGELFF | TGTGCCAGCAGCGTGGGCTCCCCGGGGACCGGGGAGCTGTTTTTT
TRBJ1-5 | TRBV10-3 | - | once | CAIRGDGSNQPQHF | TGTGCCATCAGGGGGGACGGTAGCAATCAGCCCCAGCATTTT
TRBJ2-7 | TRBV2 | - | - | CASSDGTGSYEQYF | TGTGCCAGCAGTGACGGGACGGGGTCTTACGAGCAGTACTTC
TRBJ2-1 | TRBV2 | TRBD2 | - | CASRTSGDEQFF | TGTGCCAGCCGGACTAGCGGGGATGAGCAGTTCTTC
TRBJ2-5 | TRBV7-9 | - | - | CASSLGWETQYF | TGTGCCAGCAGCTTAGGTTGGGAGACCCAGTACTTC
TRBJ2-7 | TRBV7-8 | - | - | CASSLSRYSAYEQYF | TGTGCCAGCAGCCTTAGCAGGTATTCCGCCTACGAGCAGTACTTC
TRBJ2-3 | TRBV9 | TRBD2 | - | CASSALGTSPTDTQYF | TGTGCCAGCAGCGCCCTCGGGACTAGCCCCACAGATACGCAGTATTTT
TRBJ2-2 | TRBV5-4 | - | - | CASSVRDTNTGELFF | TGTGCCAGCAGCGTCCGGGACACTAACACCGGGGAGCTGTTTTTT
TRBJ1-2 | TRBV30 | - | - | CAWSGAGFYGYTF | TGTGCCTGGAGTGGGGCGGGGTTCTATGGCTACACCTTC
TRBJ1-2 | TRBV28 | TRBD1 | - | CASSFRQGSGYTF | TGTGCCAGCAGTTTCCGACAGGGTAGCGGCTACACCTTC
TRBJ2-3 | TRBV11-2 | TRBD2 | - | CASSLVVAGGPRGTQYF | TGTGCCAGCAGCTTAGTGGTAGCGGGAGGGCCCCGGGGTACGCAGTATTTT
TRBJ1-1 | TRBV5-4 | - | - | CASSGSNGQLNTEAFF | TGTGCCAGCAGCGGGTCAAACGGGCAGCTGAACACTGAAGCTTTCTTT
TRBJ2-5 | TRBV11-2 | TRBD2 | - | CASSPTSARETQYF | TGTGCCAGCAGCCCGACTAGCGCTAGGGAGACCCAGTACTTC
TRBJ2-7 | TRBV2 | TRBD2 | - | CASTWTSGRSYEQYF | TGTGCCAGCACCTGGACTAGCGGGAGGTCCTACGAGCAGTACTTC
TRBJ2-1 | TRBV7-9 | TRBD2 | - | CASSRPGTSVNEQFF | TGTGCCAGCAGCCGTCCGGGGACTAGCGTCAATGAGCAGTTCTTC
TRBJ2-5 | TRBV28 | TRBD1 | - | CASSKGQGAIQETQYF | TGTGCCAGCAGCAAAGGACAGGGGGCAATCCAAGAGACCCAGTACTTC
TRBJ2-1 | TRBV10-2 | TRBD1 | many | CATSGQGFYEQFF | TGCGCCACCTCGGGACAGGGATTCTATGAGCAGTTCTTC
TRBJ2-5 | TRBV30 | TRBD2 | - | CAWKTVRLAAKETQYF | TGTGCCTGGAAGACAGTTCGCCTAGCGGCCAAAGAGACCCAGTACTTC
TRBJ2-7 | TRBV5-5 | - | - | CASSLRSGRRLDEQYF | TGTGCCAGCAGCTTGAGGTCAGGTCGGCGGTTGGACGAGCAGTACTTC
TRBJ2-7 | TRBV27 | TRBD1 | once | CASSLAGQGRNEQYF | TGTGCCAGCAGTTTAGCGGGACAGGGTCGCAACGAGCAGTACTTC
TRBJ1-1 | TRBV18 | - | few | CASSPEGGSEAFF | TGTGCCAGCTCACCGGAGGGCGGGTCTGAAGCTTTCTTT
TRBJ1-2 | TRBV15 | - | - | CATSRDLGNYGYTF | TGTGCCACCAGCAGAGATCTGGGGAACTATGGCTACACCTTC
TRBJ1-1 | TRBV5-1 | TRBD1 | once | CASSLAPGQGEAFF | TGCGCCAGCAGCTTGGCCCCCGGACAGGGGGAAGCTTTCTTT
TRBJ2-5 | TRBV7-7 | - | - | CASSQGGLETQYF | TGTGCCAGCAGCCAGGGAGGTTTGGAGACCCAGTACTTC
TRBJ1-1 | TRBV6-1 | TRBD1 | - | CASRGQFEAFF | TGTGCCAGCAGGGGACAGTTTGAAGCTTTCTTT
TRBJ2-5 | TRBV6-5 | - | - | CASSNRAPETQYF | TGTGCCAGCAGTAACAGGGCCCCGGAGACCCAGTACTTC
TRBJ2-7 | TRBV30 | - | - | CAWSGQRINEQYF | TGTGCCTGGAGTGGCCAAAGGATTAACGAGCAGTACTTC
TRBJ2-3 | TRBV19 | TRBD1 | - | CASRQGAADTQYF | TGTGCCAGTCGACAGGGGGCCGCAGATACGCAGTATTTT
TRBJ1-2 | TRBV7-3 | - | few | CASSLTWAQGGLGYTF | TGTGCCAGCAGCTTAACGTGGGCCCAGGGAGGCCTGGGCTACACCTTC
TRBJ1-1 | TRBV5-1 | TRBD1 | - | CASSLIGTGGMNTEAFF | TGCGCCAGCAGCTTAATCGGGACAGGGGGCATGAACACTGAAGCTTTCTTT
TRBJ1-2 | TRBV19 | - | - | CASSIVGRNNYTF | TGTGCCAGTAGTATAGTTGGACGGAATAACTACACCTTC
TRBJ1-3 | TRBV28 | TRBD1 | few | CASSGPGQGIGSIYF | TGTGCCAGCAGTGGACCGGGACAGGGGATCGGCTCCATATATTTT
TRBJ1-4 | TRBV28 | - | - | CASSLGAGVNEKLFF | TGTGCCAGCAGCCTTGGGGCAGGGGTTAATGAAAAACTGTTTTTT
TRBJ2-7 | TRBV28 | - | - | CASSPVGWAYEQYF | TGTGCCAGCAGCCCTGTAGGGTGGGCCTACGAGCAGTACTTC
TRBJ1-1 | TRBV5-1 | - | - | CASSLQGVNTEAFF | TGCGCCAGCAGCTTACAGGGTGTGAACACTGAAGCTTTCTTT
TRBJ2-1 | TRBV11-3 | - | - | CASSQEGQYNEQFF | TGTGCCAGCAGCCAAGAAGGACAGTACAATGAGCAGTTCTTC
TRBJ1-2 | TRBV29-1 | TRBD1 | - | CSVVGQAGGYTF | TGCAGCGTTGTGGGACAGGCGGGTGGCTACACCTTC
TRBJ1-2 | TRBV7-9 | - | - | CASSLGRGSYGYTF | TGTGCCAGCAGCTTAGGGCGGGGAAGTTATGGCTACACCTTC
TRBJ2-3 | TRBV27 | TRBD2 | few | CASSFDYPGTSGLDTQYF | TGTGCCAGCAGTTTCGATTATCCCGGGACTAGCGGATTAGATACGCAGTATTTT
TRBJ1-2 | TRBV5-5 | - | - | CASSTPGGSRNYGYTF | TGTGCCAGCAGCACCCCCGGGGGCTCCCGTAACTATGGCTACACCTTC
TRBJ2-3 | TRBV28 | - | - | CASSSFQGVLSTDTQYF | TGTGCCAGCAGCAGTTTTCAGGGCGTCCTGAGCACAGATACGCAGTATTTT
TRBJ2-2 | TRBV9 | TRBD1 | - | CASSVARGYTGELFF | TGTGCCAGCAGCGTAGCCAGGGGGTACACCGGGGAGCTGTTTTTT
TRBJ2-7 | TRBV29-1 | - | - | CSASDLSRALGEQYF | TGCAGCGCTTCTGATCTCTCCCGGGCCTTAGGGGAGCAGTACTTC
TRBJ2-1 | TRBV9 | TRBD1 | - | CASSRDRASYNEQFF | TGTGCCAGCAGCCGGGACAGGGCCTCCTACAATGAGCAGTTCTTC
TRBJ1-2 | TRBV4-3 | TRBD1 | few | CASSQGLTGGRGYTF | TGCGCCAGCAGCCAAGGATTAACAGGGGGCAGGGGCTACACCTTC
TRBJ1-2 | TRBV5-6 | - | - | CASIVRDSLPGYTF | TGTGCCAGCATCGTCCGAGACAGTCTTCCCGGCTACACCTTC
TRBJ1-1 | TRBV10-1 | - | - | CASMGGANTEAFF | TGCGCCAGCATGGGAGGTGCAAACACTGAAGCTTTCTTT
TRBJ1-4 | TRBV30 | - | - | CAWSPGEKLFF | TGTGCCTGGAGCCCTGGCGAAAAACTGTTTTTT
TRBJ2-5 | TRBV14 | - | - | CASSQDWVGTQYF | TGTGCCAGCAGCCAAGACTGGGTCGGGACCCAGTACTTC
TRBJ1-1 | TRBV19 | TRBD1 | few | CASSRAGGSVNTEAFF | TGTGCCAGTAGTAGGGCAGGGGGCTCGGTGAACACTGAAGCTTTCTTT
TRBJ1-2 | TRBV6-6 | - | - | CASSYSGGQGGYTF | TGTGCCAGCAGTTACTCAGGGGGGCAGGGTGGCTACACCTTC
TRBJ1-1 | TRBV30 | - | few | CAWSGVGNTEAFF | TGTGCCTGGAGTGGGGTGGGGAACACTGAAGCTTTCTTT
TRBJ2-3 | TRBV5-1 | TRBD2 | - | CASSLGGAGGSDTQYF | TGCGCCAGCAGCTTGGGAGGTGCGGGAGGGTCAGATACGCAGTATTTT